This TCR beta chain was recorded in a study of blood T cell repertoires in COVID-19. Turning to the study itself: T cells, B-cell-depleted T cells, or PBMCs supplied cDNA or gDNA.

Per the study methods: Amplification from reference gene primers served as the basis for estimated nucleated cell counts. TCRdb's table, derived via immunoSEQ multiplex PCR, lists solely in-frame clones and lacks some. Clone size and the V and J calls come from that table; the DNA yielded D and trimming. The data hold about 150,000 clones, with under 90% observed a single time. From germline, CDR1 is MDHEN and CDR2 SYDVKM. The length of the CDR3 is 11 residues. The specimen was peripheral blood. The V call is TRBV28, the J call TRBJ2-1; tentatively, D is TRBD2 (5 bases). The origin of this receptor is a man aged 55 to 70 with acute or convalescent COVID-19. The CDR3 here is CSTLGNNEQFF. In DNA, the CDR3 is TGTTCCACCCTCGGGAACAATGAGCAGTTCTTC.